This is a list of T cell receptor beta chains from one sample in a study of CD8+ T cells in alopecia areata. Using immunoSEQ multiplex PCR, the repertoire was profiled, and TCRdb retains in-frame clones only, with some absent. Of more than 200,000 clones listed, around 43% were seen once; the top ten hold roughly 2.6%. The sequencing here drew on CD4+ T cells sorted from blood, taken at approximately week 36, from a patient treated with tofacitinib. These receptors were taken from a human donor with alopecia areata. Each CDR3 is given without its conserved first and last residue. A row's size may be missing; if present it is once, few, many or a size class.

cdr3_aa	clone_size	j_call	v_call
ASSLVSSQGLNTEAF	few	TRBJ1-1	TRBV7-9
ASSWGRETQY	NA	TRBJ2-5	TRBV2
ASSRAYEQY	few	TRBJ2-7	TRBV14
AISDEQSKQF	NA	TRBJ2-1	TRBV10-3
SALKGQAVDEKLF	NA	TRBJ1-4	TRBV29-1
AWSVGRGNYGYT	NA	TRBJ1-2	TRBV30
ASSPDRVRGYT	NA	TRBJ1-2	TRBV11-2
ASSVFGGADKETQY	many	TRBJ2-5	TRBV25-1
ASSTSIPTSVNYEQY	NA	TRBJ2-7	TRBV21-1
ASSQADRGVGNEQY	few	TRBJ2-7	TRBV4-3
AISDGLAGSDEQF	few	TRBJ2-1	TRBV10-3
AWSVRQAGTEAF	NA	TRBJ1-1	TRBV30
AWSPSPRTGGYT	NA	TRBJ1-2	TRBV30
SVEEPGGISGGYT	NA	TRBJ1-2	TRBV29-1
ASSARQGLGEQY	NA	TRBJ2-7	TRBV9
ASSSVSGGGQPQH	NA	TRBJ1-5	TRBV7-2
ASSPRLAGGQETQY	NA	TRBJ2-5	TRBV7-7
ATSRGNYEQY	NA	TRBJ2-7	TRBV15
ASRTETIETYEQY	NA	TRBJ2-7	TRBV5-1
ASSGSLETQY	NA	TRBJ2-5	TRBV5-1
ASSDVRGGPPY	few	TRBJ2-5	TRBV2
SVVGASVYNEQF	few	TRBJ2-1	TRBV29-1
ASTFPQREITGELF	few	TRBJ2-2	TRBV7-9
ASKVSGSDEQY	NA	TRBJ2-7	TRBV6-6
ASSPGTGWDEQY	NA	TRBJ2-7	TRBV4-1
AINSDRATYGYT	few	TRBJ1-2	TRBV10-3
ASSPDRGVIQPQH	NA	TRBJ1-5	TRBV7-2
SVGENTGELF	once	TRBJ2-2	TRBV29-1
ASSIVGGEATGELF	NA	TRBJ2-2	TRBV19
ASSGAAVDGETQY	few	TRBJ2-5	TRBV9
ASSFSGGRTYEQY	few	TRBJ2-7	TRBV27
ASSYSGRDGF	NA	TRBJ2-1	TRBV27
AGSSYPSGEQY	NA	TRBJ2-7	TRBV9
ASTHRVSEQY	NA	TRBJ2-7	TRBV2
AWSVVGVYTQY	few	TRBJ2-3	TRBV30
ASRQAGRREDTQY	few	TRBJ2-3	TRBV5-4
SAGQGNQPQH	NA	TRBJ1-5	TRBV29-1
ASSPSLAGGPGEQF	few	TRBJ2-1	TRBV6-6
ATSTTGRGVSGYT	NA	TRBJ1-2	TRBV15
ASSLRLIQNNEQF	few	TRBJ2-1	TRBV7-8
AWSGGGNTIY	few	TRBJ1-3	TRBV30
SSGLAGETQY	few	TRBJ2-5	TRBV29-1
ASSQELGQGSHEQY	NA	TRBJ2-7	TRBV4-2
ASRRQGVPTEAF	NA	TRBJ1-1	TRBV6-5
ASSLGRTDLEQY	once	TRBJ2-7	TRBV5-1
ASSQAAMMRADTQY	NA	TRBJ2-3	TRBV4-1
ASRGEETQY	NA	TRBJ2-5	TRBV30
ASSAGTLLY	NA	TRBJ2-4	TRBV14
ASSLQRDSPQY	NA	TRBJ2-7	TRBV11-2